This entry lists 29 T cell receptor beta chains sequenced from one sample in a study of shared clonotypes between healthy human individuals. Repertoires were generated with immunoSEQ multiplex PCR, while TCRdb's copy carries only in-frame clones and drops some. The sample holds 900,000 to 1,200,000 clones; approximately 80% are singletons and the top ten take roughly 0.55%. The sample comprised memory CD4+ T cells from PBMCs. As for subset: CD45RA-negative fraction. Receptor source: a man between 18 and 29 years old in good health. Some clones in this sample may be carry-over from other donors' samples.

This sequence joins TRBV2 and TRBJ1-5; D unclear. V was clipped by 4 bases and J by 10 bases, with 8 bases between them. Germline V CDR1 and CDR2: SNHLY, FYNNEI. The CDR3 covers 11 residues. The CDR3 here is CASSGEGPQHF. In DNA, the CDR3 is TGTGCCAGCAGTGGGGAGGGCCCCCAGCATTTT.

V usage is TRBV4-2 and J usage is TRBJ2-7, with D hard to call. CDR1 and CDR2 (germline): LGHNA, YNFKEQ. V lost 3 bases, J lost 7 bases, and 13 bases lay in between. The CDR3 covers 13 residues. The CDR3 reads CASSQEPLNEQYF. The CDR3, as DNA: TGTGCCAGCAGCCAGGAACCTTTAAATGAGCAGTACTTC.

The J gene is TRBJ1-4, the V gene TRBV4-1; TRBD1 matches at 7 bases. Germline CDR1 reads MGHRA; CDR2 reads YSYEKL. The V gene end was trimmed by 0 bases and the J gene end by 5 bases; junction bases not matched to a gene: 6. The CDR3 totals 16 residues. The CDR3 DNA sequence: TGCGCCAGCAGCCAAGATCTGACAGGGAAAAATGAAAAACTGTTTTTT. Translating gives CASSQDLTGKNEKLFF.

V is TRBV11-2 and J is TRBJ2-5; a weak D match, TRBD1 (6 bases). The length of the CDR3 is 16 residues. Germline-derived CDR1 and CDR2 are SGHAT and FQNNGV. V lost 4 bases and J lost 2, with 17 bases in between. CDR3 region: CASSSLRGVWQETQYF. The CDR3 DNA reads TGTGCCAGCAGCTCCCTCAGGGGAGTATGGCAAGAGACCCAGTACTTC.

The chain is built from TRBV7-2 and TRBJ2-7; D gene unclear. This CDR3 is 12 amino acids long. Trimming removed 2 bases at V and 5 bases at J, with 7 bases between. Per the germline V gene, CDR1 is SGHTA and CDR2 is FQGNSA. CDR3 DNA sequence: TGTGCCAGCAGCTTAAATCAGGACGAGCAGTACTTC. Translated, it gives CASSLNQDEQYF.

V and J are TRBV28 and TRBJ1-2; D not certain. Germline V CDR1 and CDR2: MDHEN, SYDVKM. V was shortened by 5 bases and J by 6 bases, with 13 bases between the two germline ends. This CDR3 is built from 13 residues. The CDR3 bases are TGTGCCAGCAGTCCGACGCCCCCTAATGGCTACACCTTC. It encodes CASSPTPPNGYTF.

This clone was observed many times. J is TRBJ1-2 and V is TRBV30; 8 nucleotides agree with TRBD1. The CDR3 runs 18 residues. Per the germline V gene, CDR1 is GTSNPN and CDR2 is SVGIG (reference sequence). V was pared by 6 bases and J by 1 base, with 19 bases of the junction left unmatched. CDR3 nucleotide sequence: TGTGCCTGCAAATCCTCCCCCGGGACAGGTACTATTAACTATGGCTACACCTTC. Residues: CACKSSPGTGTINYGYTF.

The chain joins TRBV7-9 to TRBJ2-3; D remains ambiguous. Germline assignment: CDR1 SEHNR and CDR2 FQNEAQ (reference sequence). Trimming took 5 bases from V and 1 from J, leaving 16 bases between them. The CDR3 contains 16 residues. The CDR3 sequence is CASSPESTLGTDTQYF. The CDR3 DNA reads TGTGCCAGCAGCCCCGAGTCCACACTGGGCACAGATACGCAGTATTTT.

The chain combines TRBV4-2 with TRBJ1-5, with no clear D. This CDR3 contains 14 residues. V lost 4 bases and J lost 2, with 9 bases in between. Germline lookup yields CDR1 LGHNA and CDR2 YNFKEQ. CDR3 DNA sequence: TGTGCCAGCAGCCTCCTAGGGCGCAATCAGCCCCAGCATTTT. This sequence encodes CASSLLGRNQPQHF.

This chain joins TRBV2 and TRBJ1-4; D ambiguous. V lost 3 bases to trimming and J lost 7 bases, with 12 bases between them. The CDR3 runs to 14 residues. Germline V gene sequence: CDR1 SNHLY, CDR2 FYNNEI. This chain's CDR3 is CASSENERTEKLFF. CDR3 nucleotides: TGTGCCAGCAGTGAGAATGAACGGACTGAAAAACTGTTTTTT.

The rearrangement links TRBV9 to TRBJ1-4; perhaps TRBD1 as D (6 bases). Germline CDR1 reads SGDLS; CDR2 reads YYNGEE. V lost 6 bases and J 4 bases, leaving 19 bases between the germline ends. CDR3 size: 16 residues. In nucleotides, the CDR3 is TGTGCCAGCACCGCAGATGGGGGCAGGGGTAATGAAAAACTGTTTTTT. This encodes CASTADGGRGNEKLFF.

The gene calls are TRBV29-1 and TRBJ2-2; TRBD2 aligns across 9 bases. Per germline, CDR1 SQVTM and CDR2 ANQGSEA. This CDR3 contains 16 residues. The J segment lost 4 bases and the V segment lost 5 bases, leaving 11 bases of the junction unmatched. CDR3 loop: CSVRASGKSSTGELFF. DNA of the CDR3: TGCAGCGTTCGGGCTAGCGGGAAGAGTTCCACCGGGGAGCTGTTTTTT.

V gene TRBV27 combines with J gene TRBJ2-5, with D maybe TRBD1 (5 bases). The DNA end is more similar to TRBJ2-7, so the J call may be wrong. This CDR3 comprises 15 residues. Germline CDR1 is MNHEY and CDR2 is SMNVEV (reference sequence). The CDR3 reads CASSPRAGPGYEQYF. The CDR3 nucleotides are TGTGCCAGCAGTCCCCGCGCAGGGCCGGGCTACGAGCAGTACTTC.

As regards this clone: This may be a read error: a much more frequent sequence differs by one nucleotide. The V and J genes are TRBV6-5 and TRBJ2-7; D remains unclear. Trimming removed 6 bases at V and 0 bases at J, with 6 bases between. This CDR3 has 12 residues. Looked up from germline, CDR1 is MNHEY and CDR2 is SVGAGI. CDR3 in amino acids: CASRPSSYEQYF. The DNA for the CDR3 is TGTGCCAGCAGACCTAGCTCCTACGAGCAGTACTTC.

The chain combines TRBV15 with TRBJ2-1; a possible D gene is TRBD2 (5 bases). Germline CDR1 and CDR2: LNHNV and YYDKDF (reference sequence). Between the trimmed V and J ends, which lost 5 bases and 2 bases, there was a span of 22 bases. There are 18 residues in the CDR3. For the CDR3, the DNA is TGTGCCACCAGCGGCCGTTGGGTTATCGGGGAGACCTACAATGAGCAGTTCTTC. As protein: CATSGRWVIGETYNEQFF.

The chain employs TRBV7-7 and TRBJ2-5; 10 positions agree with TRBD1. The germline V gene encodes CDR1 SSHAT and CDR2 FNYEAQ (reference sequence). CDR3 size: 14 residues. V trimming: 4 bases; J trimming: 5 bases; junction bases outside the gene matches: 4. CDR3 region: CASSWGTGEETQYF. As DNA, the CDR3 is TGTGCCAGCAGCTGGGGGACAGGGGAGGAGACCCAGTACTTC.

V usage is TRBV7-2 and J usage is TRBJ2-3; D unclear. This CDR3 has 14 residues. V was cut by 5 bases and J by 0 bases, with 9 bases left in between. Germline-derived CDR1 and CDR2 are SGHTA and FQGNSA. This chain's CDR3 is CASSPDPSTDTQYF. CDR3 nucleotides: TGTGCCAGCAGCCCCGACCCTAGCACAGATACGCAGTATTTT.

This chain connects TRBV29-1 to TRBJ2-5; TRBD2 agrees at 9 bases. The CDR3 runs to 20 residues. Germline CDR1 is SQVTM and CDR2 is ANQGSEA. Trimming cost V 6 bases and J 4 bases; bases outside gene matches: 27. The CDR3 DNA sequence: TGCAGCGTCCAAGATAGGCGTCTAGCGGGAATTGGGGGGTTATTAGAGACCCAGTACTTC. Translation gives CSVQDRRLAGIGGLLETQYF. Filled out from reference TRBV29-1 and TRBJ2-5, the complete variable domain reads SAVISQKPSRDICQRGTSLTIQCQVDSQVTMMFWYRQQPGQSLTLIATANQGSEATYESGFVIDKFPISRPNLTFSTLTVSNMSPEDSSIYLCSVQDRRLAGIGGLLETQYFGPGTRLLVL.

CDR3 nucleotides: TGTGCCAGCAGCTTGCCGCGGAGTGCCTACGAGCAGTACTTC. It is translated as CASSLPRSAYEQYF. The rearrangement uses TRBV5-8 and TRBJ2-7; no clear D gene. The CDR3 has 14 amino acids. Trimming took off 1 base at V and 2 bases at J, with 10 bases between the two ends. Germline values: CDR1 SGHTS, CDR2 YDEGEE.

The chain joins TRBV6-1 to TRBJ1-2, with D tentatively TRBD1 (5 bases). The V and J ends lost 7 bases and 8 bases respectively, with 17 bases between them. The CDR3 is 13 amino acids. The germline V gene encodes CDR1 MNHNS and CDR2 SASEGT. The CDR3 region is CASTLDPSGGYTF. The CDR3 DNA is TGTGCCAGCACTCTTGACCCTTCAGGGGGCTACACCTTC.

The chain is built from TRBV6-4 and TRBJ2-7, with D maybe TRBD2 (7 bases). This CDR3 is built from 14 residues. Germline CDR1 and CDR2: MRHNA and SNTAGT. V lost 5 bases, J lost 11 bases, and 22 bases lay in between. The CDR3 region is CASSPDRSVGGEYF. The DNA of the CDR3 is TGTGCCAGCAGTCCTGACCGATCTGTAGGGGGGGAGTACTTC.

The chain is built from TRBV13 and TRBJ2-3, with a possible D match to TRBD2 (6 bases). The CDR3 covers 21 residues. V was trimmed by 2 bases and J by 0 bases, leaving 27 bases between them. Germline V CDR1 and CDR2: PRHDT, FYEKMQ (reference sequence). The CDR3 DNA follows: TGTGCCAGCAGCTTACGGACCGGGCCTAGCGATATAAAGGGTAGCACAGATACGCAGTATTTT. Amino acid sequence: CASSLRTGPSDIKGSTDTQYF.

This sequence joins TRBV5-1 and TRBJ2-2; 12 bases are shared with TRBD1. This CDR3 spans 17 amino acids. With 0 bases clipped from V and 6 bases from J, the junction kept 6 bases outside the gene matches. CDR1 is SGHRS, CDR2 YFSETQ, per germline. CDR3 region: CASSLAPGQGAAGELFF. The CDR3 DNA sequence: TGCGCCAGCAGCTTGGCGCCGGGACAGGGGGCCGCCGGGGAGCTGTTTTTT.

This clone was seen a single time. The chain has TRBV6-5 and TRBJ1-5, with D maybe TRBD1 (5 bases). The CDR3 length is 16 residues. Per germline, CDR1 MNHEY and CDR2 SVGAGI. Deletions cut 2 bases from V and 5 bases from J, with 16 bases between. This chain's CDR3 is CASSYAAEGRDQPQHF. The DNA of the CDR3 is TGTGCCAGCAGTTACGCCGCGGAGGGACGTGATCAGCCCCAGCATTTT.

This clone was recorded a few times. V usage is TRBV20-1 and J usage is TRBJ2-7; maybe TRBD1 (6 bases). The CDR3 consists of 11 residues. Germline V lookup: CDR1 DFQATT, CDR2 SNEGSKA (reference sequence). CDR3 sequence: CQGSTASEQYF. The DNA for the CDR3 is TGCCAGGGGTCAACGGCCTCCGAGCAGTACTTC.

V usage is TRBV28 and J usage is TRBJ2-5, with D possibly matching TRBD1 (6 bases). V was shortened by 5 bases and J by 4 bases, with 20 bases between the two germline ends. Germline CDR1 reads MDHEN; CDR2 reads SYDVKM. The CDR3 is made up of 16 amino acids. CDR3 sequence: CASSTRIADRVETQYF. The CDR3 DNA sequence: TGTGCCAGCAGTACCCGGATCGCGGACAGAGTAGAGACCCAGTACTTC.

The chain recombines TRBV10-3 with TRBJ2-7; D not resolved. Germline CDR1 is ENHRY and CDR2 is SYGVKD. CDR3 size: 15 residues. The germline V and J ends were trimmed by 2 bases and 2 bases, with 13 bases remaining between them. The CDR3 DNA reads as TGTGCCATCAGTGAGCAGAATTCATCACCCTACGAGCAGTACTTC. Its protein is CAISEQNSSPYEQYF.

This clone was seen more than once but under ten times. The chain employs TRBV5-1 and TRBJ2-7; the match to TRBD1 covers 7 bases. The germline V gene has CDR1 SGHRS and CDR2 YFSETQ. The V gene end was trimmed by 0 bases and the J gene end by 3 bases; junction bases not matched to a gene: 3. The CDR3 sequence is 14 residues long. CDR3 amino acids: CASSLAGTDYEQYF. CDR3 in DNA: TGCGCCAGCAGCTTGGCCGGGACAGACTACGAGCAGTACTTC.

The chain is built from TRBV19 and TRBJ2-5; D gene unclear. The CDR3 runs 13 residues. The germline gives CDR1 LNHDA, CDR2 SQIVND (reference sequence). Trimming pared 3 bases from V and 5 bases from J, leaving 10 bases between. CDR3 amino acids: CASSIGHRETQYF. CDR3 coding DNA: TGTGCCAGTAGTATCGGCCACCGGGAGACCCAGTACTTC. The variable domain in full, with the rest retrieved from reference TRBV19 and TRBJ2-5, is DGGITQSPKYLFRKEGQNVTLSCEQNLNHDAMYWYRQDPGQGLRLIYYSQIVNDFQKGDIAEGYSVSREKKESFPLTVTSAQKNPTAFYLCASSIGHRETQYFGPGTRLLVL.